This paragraph reports one T cell receptor beta chain. The PCR used 60 Vbeta and 13 Jbeta primers. Assay: immunoSEQ multiplex PCR; the TCRdb copy retains only in-frame clones and omits some. The sample contains 150,000 or so clones, about four fifths of which appear only once. The data are from a study of cytomegalovirus exposure and HLA in healthy donors. CDR1 is LGHNA, CDR2 YSLEER, per germline. The CDR3 has 15 residues. Germline trimming cut 5 bases from V and 4 bases from J; bases unmatched to any gene: 3. The sample comprised PBMCs. The receptor's source is a young man in good health and CMV-seropositive. The rearrangement uses TRBV4-3 and TRBJ2-2; 11 nucleotides align to TRBD1. Written as DNA, the CDR3 is TGCGCCAGCAGCTGGGGACAGGGGGGCACCGGGGAGCTGTTTTTT. It codes for CASSWGQGGTGELFF.